Shown below are 29 T cell receptor beta chains from a single sample sequenced in a study of cytomegalovirus exposure and HLA in healthy donors. It was with 60 Vbeta and 13 Jbeta primers that the PCR ran. Some clones are missing from TCRdb's copy, which holds only in-frame ones; the method was immunoSEQ multiplex PCR. The repertoire holds about 160,000 clones, about 80% seen once, with 1.3% in the top ten. What was sequenced was PBMCs. Every receptor here comes from a woman between 45 and 65 years old in good health and CMV-seronegative.

This chain uses TRBV19 with TRBJ2-3; tentatively, D is TRBD1 (6 bases). This CDR3 is built from 15 residues. Germline values: CDR1 LNHDA, CDR2 SQIVND (reference sequence). With 4 bases removed from V and 4 bases from J, the gap between germline ends came to 15 bases. CDR3: CASSTLTGRSDTQYF. The CDR3 nucleotides are TGTGCCAGTAGTACCCTGACAGGCCGTTCAGATACGCAGTATTTT.

The chain is built from TRBV7-9 and TRBJ2-4; 7 bases are a match to TRBD2. CDR3 length equals 13 residues. With V trimmed by 3 bases and J by 15 bases, 11 bases remained unmatched. Germline V gene sequence: CDR1 SEHNR, CDR2 FQNEAQ (reference sequence). This CDR3 is CASSLGGGDYGYF. In nucleotides, the CDR3 is TGTGCCAGCAGCTTGGGAGGCGGGGACTATGGGTACTTC.

The rearrangement uses TRBV4-3 and TRBJ2-7, with D possibly matching TRBD2 (5 bases). CDR1 and CDR2 (germline): LGHNA, YSLEER. Trimming cost V 0 bases and J 8 bases, with 14 bases left between them. This CDR3 contains 14 residues. CDR3 DNA sequence: TGCGCCAGCAGCCAAGATTCGGCGGGTAGCCAGCAGTACTTC. Its protein product is CASSQDSAGSQQYF.

This chain joins TRBV15 and TRBJ2-5, with a tentative D call TRBD1 (5 bases). CDR1 is LNHNV, CDR2 YYDKDF, per germline (reference sequence). The CDR3 consists of 16 residues. With 0 bases removed from V and 4 bases from J, the gap between germline ends came to 15 bases. CDR3 DNA: TGTGCCACCAGCAGAGACAGGGTAATTTTAGGAGAGACCCAGTACTTC. This codes for CATSRDRVILGETQYF. The whole variable domain, remainder taken from reference TRBV15 and TRBJ2-5, is DAMVIQNPRYQVTQFGKPVTLSCSQTLNHNVMYWYQQKSSQAPKLLFHYYDKDFNNEADTPDNFQSRRPNTSFCFLDIRSPGLGDTAMYLCATSRDRVILGETQYFGPGTRLLVL.

The chain carries TRBV7-9 and TRBJ2-1, with D tentatively TRBD2 (5 bases). V gave up 3 bases and J gave up 4 bases, with 13 bases separating them. Germline CDR1 SEHNR, CDR2 FQNEAQ (reference sequence). The CDR3 spans 15 residues. CDR3 amino acids: CASSFQGGGYNEQFF. CDR3 nucleotide sequence: TGTGCCAGCAGCTTTCAAGGAGGAGGATACAATGAGCAGTTCTTC.

The gene calls are TRBV5-5 and TRBJ2-2; no definite D call. CDR3 length: 15 residues. The ends were cut back, 0 bases at V and 0 bases at J, with 6 bases in the middle. Per germline, CDR1 SGHKS and CDR2 YYEKEE (reference sequence). CDR3 residues: CASSLGAPNTGELFF. CDR3 DNA: TGTGCCAGCAGCTTGGGCGCTCCGAACACCGGGGAGCTGTTTTTT.

The genes are TRBV6-1 and TRBJ2-1; D gene ambiguous. In germline, CDR1 is MNHNS, CDR2 SASEGT. The length of the CDR3 is 15 residues. V was cut by 2 bases and J by 4 bases, with 12 bases left in between. CDR3 DNA: TGTGCCAGCAGTGAAAAGATCGGGTCTTACAATGAGCAGTTCTTC. It encodes CASSEKIGSYNEQFF.

The chain carries TRBV6-1 and TRBJ1-1; TRBD1 matches 8 bases. The J segment lost 4 bases and the V segment lost 6 bases, leaving 7 bases of the junction unmatched. Germline CDR1 reads MNHNS; CDR2 reads SASEGT. This CDR3 region has 14 residues. DNA for the CDR3: TGTGCCAGCAGCGGTAGACAGGGGCGCACTGAAGCTTTCTTT. Amino acid sequence: CASSGRQGRTEAFF.

J is TRBJ1-5 and V is TRBV28, with D perhaps TRBD1 (6 bases). Germline CDR1 and CDR2: MDHEN and SYDVKM. This CDR3 has 13 residues. Trimming removed 4 bases from V and 4 bases from J, with 8 bases in between. CDR3 sequence: CASSSRGNQPQHF. The CDR3 region has the DNA TGTGCCAGCAGTTCCAGGGGTAATCAGCCCCAGCATTTT.

The chain has TRBV5-4 and TRBJ1-1; maybe TRBD1 (6 bases). The CDR3 extends over 12 amino acids. The germline CDR1 and CDR2 sequences are SGHNT and YYREEE (reference sequence). V was trimmed by 3 bases and J by 8 bases, leaving 11 bases between them. In DNA, the CDR3 is TGTGCCAGCAGCTGGTCCGGGACAGAAGCTTTCTTT. Protein product: CASSWSGTEAFF.

The chain recombines TRBV9 with TRBJ2-7, with a tentative D call TRBD1 (7 bases). Between the trimmed V and J ends, which lost 2 bases and 0 bases, there was a span of 9 bases. The CDR3 is made up of 14 amino acids. Germline CDR1 SGDLS, CDR2 YYNGEE. The CDR3 loop is CASSVQGGSYEQYF. In nucleotides, the CDR3 is TGTGCCAGCAGCGTCCAGGGGGGCTCCTACGAGCAGTACTTC.

The chain employs TRBV29-1 and TRBJ2-2, with a possible D match to TRBD2 (6 bases). Germline assignment: CDR1 SQVTM and CDR2 ANQGSEA. Trimming took off 3 bases at V and 6 bases at J, with 14 bases between the two ends. CDR3 length equals 14 residues. The CDR3 spells CSVDEGQRAGELFF. The DNA of the CDR3 is TGCAGCGTTGACGAGGGCCAGCGGGCCGGGGAGCTGTTTTTT.

The V gene is TRBV6-5, the J gene TRBJ2-2, with D perhaps matching TRBD2 (5 bases). The V gene lost 6 bases and the J gene lost 2 bases, with 10 bases spanning the gap. The CDR3 consists of 14 residues. CDR1 MNHEY and CDR2 SVGAGI come from the germline V gene. CDR3 in DNA: TGTGCCAGCAGCATGGACTCTAACACCGGGGAGCTGTTTTTT. It specifies CASSMDSNTGELFF.

The chain recombines TRBV10-3 with TRBJ2-1; D possibly corresponds to TRBD1 (6 bases). The CDR3 contains 13 residues. From germline, CDR1 is ENHRY and CDR2 SYGVKD. Trimming took off 10 bases at V and 7 bases at J, with 17 bases between the two ends. CDR3 nucleotide sequence: TGTGCCACAGTGACAGGCCCGGGGAATGAGCAGTTCTTC. Protein product: CATVTGPGNEQFF.

In DNA form, the CDR3 reads TGCAGCGTTGAAGACAGGGAAAGAGCCTACGAGCAGTACTTC. It yields the protein CSVEDRERAYEQYF. The rearrangement uses TRBV29-1 and TRBJ2-7, with a weak D call TRBD1 (5 bases). Trimming took 0 bases from V and 2 from J, leaving 11 bases between them. The CDR3 length is 14 residues. CDR1 and CDR2 (germline): SQVTM, ANQGSEA.

V and J are TRBV9 and TRBJ2-2; 7 bases map to TRBD2. V was pared by 0 bases and J by 4 bases, with 9 bases of the junction left unmatched. The CDR3 spans 17 residues. Germline V gene data show CDR1 as SGDLS and CDR2 as YYNGEE. CDR3 loop: CASSVGRLAVTTGELFF. In DNA form, the CDR3 reads TGTGCCAGCAGCGTAGGAAGGCTAGCGGTAACCACCGGGGAGCTGTTTTTT.

The chain combines TRBV6-5 with TRBJ2-7, with 7 bases fitting TRBD1. V dropped 6 bases and J dropped 2; count of bases not matched to a gene: 7. The CDR3 runs 14 residues. CDR1 and CDR2 from the germline V gene are MNHEY and SVGAGI. The CDR3 protein is CASSRTTGPYEQYF. The CDR3 DNA reads as TGTGCCAGCAGCCGAACGACAGGGCCCTACGAGCAGTACTTC.

This clone is a singleton in its sample. This sequence joins TRBV4-1 and TRBJ1-6; TRBD1 is a possible D gene (6 bases). V lost 7 bases, J lost 7 bases, and 20 bases lay in between. CDR3 length: 16 residues. Per germline, CDR1 MGHRA and CDR2 YSYEKL. The CDR3 is CASKDSSRKSNSPLHF. For the CDR3, the DNA is TGCGCCAGCAAGGACAGCAGCAGGAAGAGCAATTCACCCCTCCACTTT.

This clone was counted once. The V gene is TRBV5-4, the J gene TRBJ2-5; possible D gene TRBD1, 5 bases. V gave up 2 bases and J gave up 2 bases, with 7 bases separating them. This CDR3 has 13 residues. CDR1 SGHNT and CDR2 YYREEE come from the germline V gene (reference sequence). CDR3 in amino acids: CASSLRGQETQYF. The CDR3 region has the DNA TGTGCCAGCAGCTTAAGGGGTCAAGAGACCCAGTACTTC.

This sequence joins TRBV6-5 and TRBJ1-1; D is uncertain. Trimming took 6 bases from V and 1 from J, leaving 12 bases between them. CDR3 size: 14 residues. Germline CDR1 and CDR2: MNHEY and SVGAGI. The CDR3 nucleotides are TGTGCCAGCAGCGCTTCTAAGCCGAACACTGAAGCTTTCTTT. It is translated as CASSASKPNTEAFF.

V and J are TRBV27 and TRBJ1-5; the D gene is possibly TRBD1 (6 bases). V gave up 6 bases and J gave up 3 bases, with 15 bases separating them. CDR1 is MNHEY and CDR2 is SMNVEV in the germline V gene (reference sequence). CDR3 size: 15 residues. The CDR3 region has the DNA TGTGCCAGCAGCCGAGGGGGGGCACCCAATCAGCCCCAGCATTTT. This encodes CASSRGGAPNQPQHF.

V usage is TRBV7-9 and J usage is TRBJ2-7, with a possible D match to TRBD1 (6 bases). The CDR3 loop spans 16 amino acids. The V gene's germline CDR1 is SEHNR and CDR2 FQNEAQ (reference sequence). Trimming took 3 bases from V and 0 from J, leaving 15 bases between them. For the CDR3, the DNA is TGTGCCAGCAGCTTGGCCGGACGGACAGACTCCTACGAGCAGTACTTC. Translated, it gives CASSLAGRTDSYEQYF.

The rearrangement uses TRBV7-9 and TRBJ2-1, with 8 bases lining up with TRBD2. Germline lookup yields CDR1 SEHNR and CDR2 FQNEAQ (reference sequence). Germline trimming cut 4 bases from V and 5 bases from J; bases unmatched to any gene: 13. CDR3 size: 17 residues. CDR3 residues: CASSSPPRLAPNNEQFF. The DNA of the CDR3 is TGTGCCAGCAGCTCACCCCCGAGACTAGCGCCTAACAATGAGCAGTTCTTC.

This clone was found once. This rearrangement joins TRBV20-1 to TRBJ2-7, with a weak D call TRBD1 (6 bases). Germline-derived CDR1 and CDR2 are DFQATT and SNEGSKA (reference sequence). This CDR3 contains 11 residues. V was trimmed by 7 bases and J by 1 base, leaving 8 bases between them. In nucleotides, the CDR3 is TGCAGTGGACAGGTTTCCTACGAGCAGTACTTC. It specifies CSGQVSYEQYF.

V usage is TRBV10-1 and J usage is TRBJ2-5; TRBD1 matches at 8 bases. Germline CDR1 WNHNN, CDR2 SYGVQD (reference sequence). This CDR3 is built from 15 residues. Trimming cost V 7 bases and J 2 bases; bases outside gene matches: 9. CDR3: CASKSGTGPQETQYF. CDR3 sequence (DNA): TGCGCCAGCAAGTCCGGGACAGGTCCTCAAGAGACCCAGTACTTC.

The chain is built from TRBV5-1 and TRBJ2-5, with 7 bases lining up with TRBD1. Germline V gene lookup returns CDR1 SGHRS and CDR2 YFSETQ. This CDR3 region has 14 residues. Losses at the gene ends were 0 bases for V and 5 bases for J; bases not matched to a gene: 4. This chain's CDR3 is CASSLDGQAETQYF. CDR3 coding DNA: TGCGCCAGCAGCTTGGATGGACAGGCGGAGACCCAGTACTTC.

This rearrangement joins TRBV7-2 to TRBJ1-6; 10 bases are a match to TRBD1. Trimming cost V 5 bases and J 7 bases; bases outside gene matches: 11. Germline V CDR1 and CDR2: SGHTA, FQGNSA. CDR3 size: 17 residues. The DNA of the CDR3 is TGTGCCAGCAGCCCCGGGACAGGGGAAGGGAGGAATTCACCCCTCCACTTT. Translating gives CASSPGTGEGRNSPLHF.

This rearrangement joins TRBV19 to TRBJ1-1; 7 positions match TRBD1. This CDR3 region has 13 residues. Germline V lookup: CDR1 LNHDA, CDR2 SQIVND (reference sequence). Trimming cost V 9 bases and J 6 bases; bases outside gene matches: 10. The CDR3 nucleotides read TGTGCCAGATTTGGACAGGAAGGGGCTGAAGCTTTCTTT. Its translation: CARFGQEGAEAFF. Full variable domain (outside the CDR3, taken from reference TRBV19 and TRBJ1-1): DGGITQSPKYLFRKEGQNVTLSCEQNLNHDAMYWYRQDPGQGLRLIYYSQIVNDFQKGDIAEGYSVSREKKESFPLTVTSAQKNPTAFYLCARFGQEGAEAFFGQGTRLTVV.

This chain uses TRBV2 with TRBJ2-3, with 7 bases identical to TRBD2. The trim removed 1 base at V and 6 bases at J, leaving 10 bases unmatched. CDR3 length: 16 residues. CDR1 and CDR2 from the germline V gene are SNHLY and FYNNEI. In DNA, the CDR3 is TGTGCCAGCAGTGAAGGGGGGAGGGCCTGGATGGATACGCAGTATTTT. The encoded protein is CASSEGGRAWMDTQYF.